This T cell receptor (beta chain) is drawn from a study of T cells in Graves' hyperthyroidism and ophthalmopathy. Study-wide results and limits: Classification by a 13 V-J model distinguished ophthalmopathy from stable hyperthyroidism. Also found in blood were most expanded thyroid clonotypes above 0.001.

From RNA transcripts, TCR beta CDR3 regions were amplified. In the first-round RT-PCR of the TCR CDR3, the HTBI primer set was used. TCRdb processed the multiplex PCR reads anew with MiXCR; each CDR3 protein has one entry. The data hold around 380,000 distinct CDR3 sequences, with roughly 12% observed a single time. The study left out patients who had uncontrolled infection, other autoimmune disease, pregnancy or lactation. Diagnoses rested on clinical symptoms, serum thyroxine and TRAb, thyroid ultrasound and orbital computed tomography. This clonotype has a handful of counts. The antigen is undetermined. This clonotype was obtained from a man aged 30 to 45 with Graves' hyperthyroidism that later progressed to Graves' ophthalmopathy. Sequencing input: blood.

The DNA of the CDR3 is TGCAGCGTTGACCCCTGGGAGCGGGGGGTCACAGATACGCAGTATTTT. Amino acids: CSVDPWERGVTDTQYF. The chain combines TRBV29-1 with TRBJ2-3, with TRBD2 matching 9 bases. The CDR3 spans 16 residues. In germline, CDR1 is SQVTM, CDR2 ANQGSEA. V lost 3 bases and J lost 2; bases outside the gene matches: 9.